This is a list of T cell receptor beta chains from one sample in a study of T cells in Graves' hyperthyroidism and ophthalmopathy. A single record per CDR3 protein comes from TCRdb applying MiXCR to the multiplex PCR reads. The table has 540,000 or so distinct CDR3 sequences, around 46% seen once. The material sequenced was peripheral blood or thyroid tissue (not recorded which). The source of these receptors is an adult woman with Graves' disease, either hyperthyroidism or ophthalmopathy (not recorded which). CDR3s include the opening cysteine and the closing phenylalanine or tryptophan. Fields, in order: D gene, clone size, V gene, J gene, CDR3 protein, CDR3 DNA. A D gene is named only where the DNA matches it firmly. A clone size is listed for some rows: how often the clone was seen (once, few, many), or a class if it is expanded.

D: TRBD1
size: .
V: TRBV10-3
J: TRBJ1-2
CDR3: CATGQGPDGYTF
DNA: TGTGCCACCGGACAGGGGCCGGATGGCTACACCTTC

D: TRBD1
size: many
V: TRBV4-1
J: TRBJ1-2
CDR3: CASSQGQGNNYGYTF
DNA: TGCGCCAGCAGCCAAGGACAGGGAAATAACTATGGCTACACCTTC

D: .
size: .
V: TRBV25-1
J: TRBJ2-2
CDR3: CASKGVSGELFF
DNA: TGTGCCAGCAAGGGGGTCTCCGGGGAGCTGTTTTTT

D: .
size: .
V: TRBV10-2
J: TRBJ1-1
CDR3: CASSSQQNRRNTEAFF
DNA: TGCGCCAGCAGTTCCCAGCAAAACAGGAGGAACACTGAAGCTTTCTTT

D: TRBD1
size: many
V: TRBV4-2
J: TRBJ2-7
CDR3: CASSHPGQGSEQYF
DNA: TGTGCCAGCAGCCACCCGGGACAGGGGAGCGAGCAGTACTTC

D: .
size: .
V: TRBV10-3
J: TRBJ1-6
CDR3: CASSKRQFYNSPLHF
DNA: TGTGCCAGCTCGAAACGACAGTTCTATAATTCACCCCTCCACTTT

D: TRBD2
size: .
V: TRBV7-9
J: TRBJ2-5
CDR3: CASPLSSSGSQETQYF
DNA: TGTGCCAGCCCCCTGAGCTCTAGCGGGAGCCAAGAGACCCAGTACTTC

D: .
size: .
V: TRBV28
J: TRBJ2-6
CDR3: CASSFPLGGANVLTF
DNA: TGTGCCAGCAGTTTTCCACTGGGAGGGGCCAACGTCCTGACTTTC

D: .
size: many
V: TRBV7-9
J: TRBJ1-3
CDR3: CASIRQDGTSGNTIYF
DNA: TGTGCCAGCATCCGACAGGATGGGACCTCTGGAAACACCATATATTTT

D: .
size: many
V: TRBV2
J: TRBJ1-5
CDR3: CASTEGGSNQPQHF
DNA: TGTGCCAGCACGGAGGGAGGTAGCAATCAGCCCCAGCATTTT

D: .
size: .
V: TRBV25-1
J: TRBJ1-1
CDR3: CASSARDLDTTEAFF
DNA: TGTGCCAGCAGTGCTAGAGATCTCGACACCACTGAAGCTTTCTTT

D: TRBD1
size: many
V: TRBV4-2
J: TRBJ2-5
CDR3: CASSQDLGQGKETQYF
DNA: TGTGCCAGCAGCCAAGATCTGGGACAGGGGAAGGAGACCCAGTACTTC

D: .
size: few
V: TRBV27
J: TRBJ2-7
CDR3: CASSSMLGTYEQYF
DNA: TGTGCCAGCAGTTCTATGTTGGGCACCTACGAGCAGTACTTC

D: .
size: many
V: TRBV12-3/TRBV12-4
J: TRBJ2-2
CDR3: CASSPRGGTNTGELFF
DNA: TGTGCCAGCAGTCCCCGAGGCGGGACTAACACCGGGGAGCTGTTTTTT

D: .
size: .
V: TRBV5-1
J: TRBJ2-6
CDR3: CASSLRPLIAGANVLTF
DNA: TGCGCCAGCAGCTTACGCCCACTTATCGCTGGGGCCAACGTCCTGACTTTC

D: .
size: .
V: TRBV7-6
J: TRBJ1-5
CDR3: CASSLVEGFGGQPQHF
DNA: TGTGCCAGCAGCTTAGTAGAGGGGTTTGGGGGTCAGCCCCAGCATTTT

D: TRBD1
size: .
V: TRBV7-9
J: TRBJ2-7
CDR3: CASSLEGDRAYEQYF
DNA: TGTGCCAGCAGCTTAGAGGGGGACAGGGCCTACGAGCAGTACTTC

D: TRBD2
size: .
V: TRBV9
J: TRBJ2-6
CDR3: CASSGSREETNVLTF
DNA: TGTGCCAGCAGCGGATCCCGGGAGGAGACCAACGTCCTGACTTTC

D: .
size: many
V: TRBV20-1
J: TRBJ2-2
CDR3: CSVTGTLNTGELFF
DNA: TGCAGTGTTACCGGGACCCTAAACACCGGGGAGCTGTTTTTT

D: .
size: many
V: TRBV20-1
J: TRBJ2-5
CDR3: CSASDSLIKETQYF
DNA: TGCAGTGCTAGCGACAGTCTAATTAAAGAGACCCAGTACTTC

D: .
size: .
V: TRBV10-3
J: TRBJ2-5
CDR3: CAISEQGLATQYF
DNA: TGTGCCATCAGCGAACAGGGTCTGGCGACCCAGTACTTC

D: .
size: .
V: TRBV7-8
J: TRBJ2-2
CDR3: CASSHTAGVSGELFF
DNA: TGTGCCAGCTCTCACACGGCAGGGGTCTCCGGGGAGCTGTTTTTT

D: .
size: few
V: TRBV2
J: TRBJ2-5
CDR3: CASSEAERQETQYF
DNA: TGTGCCAGCAGTGAAGCGGAGCGCCAAGAGACCCAGTACTTC

D: TRBD1
size: many
V: TRBV5-1
J: TRBJ2-7
CDR3: CASSSGQGYYEQYF
DNA: TGCGCCAGCAGCTCCGGACAGGGTTACTACGAGCAGTACTTC

D: .
size: few
V: TRBV5-1
J: TRBJ2-7
CDR3: CASSLEGDYEQYF
DNA: TGCGCCAGCAGCTTGGAGGGAGACTACGAGCAGTACTTC

D: .
size: .
V: TRBV7-8
J: TRBJ1-1
CDR3: CASSLLAGRGEAFF
DNA: TGTGCCAGCAGTCTCCTGGCGGGACGAGGTGAAGCTTTCTTT

D: TRBD1
size: .
V: TRBV20-1
J: TRBJ1-5
CDR3: CSARGTGRGQPQHF
DNA: TGCAGTGCTAGAGGGACAGGGAGGGGACAGCCCCAGCATTTT

D: .
size: many
V: TRBV6-6
J: TRBJ2-7
CDR3: CGTSEGRTYEQYF
DNA: TGTGGTACGTCCGAGGGTAGAACCTACGAGCAGTACTTC

D: .
size: .
V: TRBV29-1
J: TRBJ1-2
CDR3: CSVAGRTKDYGYTF
DNA: TGCAGCGTCGCCGGACGTACAAAGGACTATGGCTACACCTTC

D: .
size: many
V: TRBV30
J: TRBJ1-5
CDR3: CAWSEGENQPQHF
DNA: TGTGCCTGGAGTGAAGGGGAGAATCAGCCCCAGCATTTT

D: TRBD1
size: many
V: TRBV20-1
J: TRBJ1-5
CDR3: CSARQDREEPQHF
DNA: TGCAGTGCTAGACAGGACAGGGAGGAGCCCCAGCATTTT

D: .
size: .
V: TRBV7-2
J: TRBJ1-2
CDR3: CASSSLLSNYGYTF
DNA: TGTGCCAGCAGCTCTCTGTTGTCGAACTATGGCTACACCTTC

D: .
size: .
V: TRBV20-1
J: TRBJ2-5
CDR3: CSARGESGARETQYF
DNA: TGCAGTGCTAGAGGGGAGTCAGGGGCCAGGGAGACCCAGTACTTC

D: .
size: many
V: TRBV10-3
J: TRBJ2-7
CDR3: CAISDTYEQYF
DNA: TGTGCCATCAGTGATACCTACGAGCAGTACTTC

D: TRBD1
size: .
V: TRBV10-3
J: TRBJ2-2
CDR3: CAISGRTGGPDTGELFF
DNA: TGTGCCATCAGCGGTCGAACAGGGGGCCCGGACACCGGGGAGCTGTTTTTT

D: .
size: many
V: TRBV10-3
J: TRBJ2-2
CDR3: CAISEFENTGELFF
DNA: TGTGCCATCAGTGAGTTTGAGAACACCGGGGAGCTGTTTTTT